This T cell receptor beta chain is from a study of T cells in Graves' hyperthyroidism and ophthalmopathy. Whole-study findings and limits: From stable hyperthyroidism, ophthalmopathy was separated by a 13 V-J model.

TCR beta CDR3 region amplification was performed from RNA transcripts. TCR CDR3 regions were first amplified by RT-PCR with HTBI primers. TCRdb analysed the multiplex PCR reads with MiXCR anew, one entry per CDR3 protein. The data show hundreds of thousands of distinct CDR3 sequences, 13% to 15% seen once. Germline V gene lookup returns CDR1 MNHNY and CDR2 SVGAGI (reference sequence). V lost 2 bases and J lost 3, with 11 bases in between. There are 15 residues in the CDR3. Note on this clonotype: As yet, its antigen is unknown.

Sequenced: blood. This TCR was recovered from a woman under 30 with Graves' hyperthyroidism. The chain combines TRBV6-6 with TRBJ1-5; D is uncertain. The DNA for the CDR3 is TGTGCCAGCAGTTACGACGGAGGAACCAATCAGCCCCAGCATTTT. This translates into CASSYDGGTNQPQHF.